The T cell receptor (beta chain) described here comes from a study of blood T cell repertoires in COVID-19. For the study at large: Sites in the United States, Italy and Spain provided acute and convalescent COVID-19 samples. T cells, B-cell-depleted T cells, or PBMCs supplied cDNA or gDNA.

The CDR3 runs 12 residues. V was cut by 7 bases and J by 6 bases, with 9 bases left in between. Germline V CDR1 and CDR2: SNHLY, FYNNEI. In the study's own analysis: Amplification of reference gene primers was used by the study to estimate nucleated cell counts. TCRdb keeps only in-frame clones here, not all; method: immunoSEQ multiplex PCR. V and J calls and clone size follow that table, whereas D and trimming were derived from the DNA. The sample yields approximately 61,000 clones, roughly three quarters seen once. The clonotype originates from a woman aged 70 to 79 with acute or convalescent COVID-19. This rearrangement joins TRBV2 to TRBJ2-2; a possible D gene is TRBD2 (6 bases). Sequencing input: peripheral blood. The DNA of the CDR3 is TGTGCCAGCACTCTAGCGCCCGGGGAGCTGTTTTTT. Amino acid sequence: CASTLAPGELFF.